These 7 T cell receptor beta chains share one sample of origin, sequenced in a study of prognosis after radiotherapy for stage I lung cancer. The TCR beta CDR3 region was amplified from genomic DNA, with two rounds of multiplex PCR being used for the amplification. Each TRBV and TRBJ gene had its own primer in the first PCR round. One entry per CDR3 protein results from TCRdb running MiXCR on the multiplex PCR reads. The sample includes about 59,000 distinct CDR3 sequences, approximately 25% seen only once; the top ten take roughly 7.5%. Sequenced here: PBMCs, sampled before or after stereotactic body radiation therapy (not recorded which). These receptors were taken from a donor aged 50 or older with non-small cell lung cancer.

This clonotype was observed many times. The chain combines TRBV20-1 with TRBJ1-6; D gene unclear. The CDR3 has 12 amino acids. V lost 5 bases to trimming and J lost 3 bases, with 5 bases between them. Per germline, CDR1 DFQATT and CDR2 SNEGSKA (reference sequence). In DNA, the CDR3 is TGCAGTGCTGGAAACTATAATTCACCCCTCCACTTT. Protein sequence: CSAGNYNSPLHF.

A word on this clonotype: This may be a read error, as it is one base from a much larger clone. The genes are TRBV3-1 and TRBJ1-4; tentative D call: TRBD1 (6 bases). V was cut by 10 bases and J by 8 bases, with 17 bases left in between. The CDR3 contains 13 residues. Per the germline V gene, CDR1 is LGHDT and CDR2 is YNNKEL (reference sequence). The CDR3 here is CANREGMREKLFF. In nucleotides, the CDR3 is TGTGCCAACAGGGAGGGGATGAGAGAAAAACTGTTTTTT.

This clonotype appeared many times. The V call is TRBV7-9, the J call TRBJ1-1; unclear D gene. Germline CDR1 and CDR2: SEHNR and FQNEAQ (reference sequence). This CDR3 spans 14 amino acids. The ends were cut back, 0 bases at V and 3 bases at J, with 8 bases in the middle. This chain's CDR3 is CASSLAPTDTEAFF. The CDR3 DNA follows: TGTGCCAGCAGCTTAGCACCTACGGACACTGAAGCTTTCTTT.

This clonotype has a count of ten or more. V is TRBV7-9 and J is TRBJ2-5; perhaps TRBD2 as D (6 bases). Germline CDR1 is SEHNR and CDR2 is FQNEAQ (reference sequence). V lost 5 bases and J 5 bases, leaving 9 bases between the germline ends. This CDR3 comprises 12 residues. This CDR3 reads CASSGGAETQYF. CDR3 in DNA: TGTGCCAGCAGCGGCGGGGCCGAGACCCAGTACTTC.

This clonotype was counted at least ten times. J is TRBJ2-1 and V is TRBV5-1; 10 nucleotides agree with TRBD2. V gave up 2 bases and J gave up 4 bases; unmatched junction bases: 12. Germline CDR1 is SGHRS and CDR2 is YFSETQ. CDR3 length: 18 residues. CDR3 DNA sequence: TGCGCCAGCAGCTTTACGTTTAGCGGGGGGTCTCTTTACAATGAGCAGTTCTTC. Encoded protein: CASSFTFSGGSLYNEQFF.

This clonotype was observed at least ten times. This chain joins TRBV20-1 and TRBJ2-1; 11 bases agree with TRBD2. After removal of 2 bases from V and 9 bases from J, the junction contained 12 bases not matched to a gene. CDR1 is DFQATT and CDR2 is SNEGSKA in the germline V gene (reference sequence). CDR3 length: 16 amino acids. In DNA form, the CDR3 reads TGCAGTGCTAGATCGTCCCCCCGGCTAGCGGGGGGTGAGCAGTTCTTC. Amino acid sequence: CSARSSPRLAGGEQFF.

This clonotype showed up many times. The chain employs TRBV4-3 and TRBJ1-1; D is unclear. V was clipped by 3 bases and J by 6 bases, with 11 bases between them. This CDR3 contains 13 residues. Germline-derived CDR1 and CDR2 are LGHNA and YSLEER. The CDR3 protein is CASSQRQSSEAFF. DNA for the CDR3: TGCGCCAGCAGCCAGCGGCAGTCTTCTGAAGCTTTCTTT.